This is a list of T cell receptor beta chains from one sample in a study of blood T cells in healthy people across ages. TCRdb independently ran MiXCR on the 5' RACE reads; one entry per CDR3 protein. The table shows about 780,000 distinct CDR3 sequences, with more than 35% occurring only once. Sequenced input: blood. These receptors all stem from an older man in good health. The CDR3 runs from the conserved cysteine through the conserved F or W. The D gene is left open where the match is weak. Where a row states a size, it is once, few, many or the class of an expanded clone; other rows omit it.

d_call	v_call	clone_size	j_call	cdr3_nt	cdr3_aa
-	TRBV27	-	TRBJ2-3	TGTGCCAGCGGATCCATGGTGAATACGCAGTATTTT	CASGSMVNTQYF
-	TRBV29-1	-	TRBJ2-1	TGCAGCGTTGAAGCATGGGGCACCTTGAGCAATGAGCAGTTCTTC	CSVEAWGTLSNEQFF
-	TRBV14	-	TRBJ2-5	TGTGCCAGCAGCCAAGATGCGACAGCCTGGGAGACCCAGTACTTC	CASSQDATAWETQYF
-	TRBV12-3/TRBV12-4	few	TRBJ2-5	TGTGCCAGCAGTCCAACAGGGAAGACCCAGTACTTC	CASSPTGKTQYF
-	TRBV3-1	-	TRBJ1-1	TGTGTCAGCAGCCACAGGGTATCGGGTCCTGAAGCTTTCTTT	CVSSHRVSGPEAFF
-	TRBV11-3	-	TRBJ2-1	TGTGCCAGCAGTTCCCGCTTATCGGGAACATTATACAATGAGCAGTTCTTC	CASSSRLSGTLYNEQFF
TRBD2	TRBV7-2	many	TRBJ2-1	TGTGCCAGCAGCTTAAGGGGGACTAGCGGGATAGGCTCCTACAATGAGCAGTTCTTC	CASSLRGTSGIGSYNEQFF
-	TRBV11-3	-	TRBJ2-3	TGTGCCAGCAGCTTAGAGACCATAATCACAGATACGCAGTATTTT	CASSLETIITDTQYF
-	TRBV18	many	TRBJ1-1	TGTGCCAGCTCAGAATTTGGGGAGAACACTGAAGCTTTCTTT	CASSEFGENTEAFF
TRBD1	TRBV20-1	few	TRBJ1-1	TGCAGTGCTAGGAAAGGACAGGTGAACACTGAAGCTTTCTTT	CSARKGQVNTEAFF
TRBD1	TRBV20-1	few	TRBJ2-3	TGCAGTGCAAAGGGACAGGGCGATACGCAGTATTTT	CSAKGQGDTQYF
-	TRBV28	many	TRBJ2-7	TGTGCCAGCAGTATCGGCGGCTTAACCGAGCAGTACTTC	CASSIGGLTEQYF
-	TRBV20-1	few	TRBJ2-5	TGCAGTGCTCAACACCAAGAGACCCAGTACTTC	CSAQHQETQYF
-	TRBV12-3/TRBV12-4	-	TRBJ1-3	TGTGCCAGCAGCATACAGGGAGCGGGAAACACCATATATTTT	CASSIQGAGNTIYF
-	TRBV12-3/TRBV12-4	-	TRBJ1-4	TGTGCCAGCAGAGCCGCCGGGGGGCCTCAAGAAAAACTGTTTTTT	CASRAAGGPQEKLFF
-	TRBV7-2	-	TRBJ2-4	TGTGCCAGCAGCCCCCGGCAGACTAAAAACATTCAGTACTTC	CASSPRQTKNIQYF
TRBD1	TRBV29-1	-	TRBJ2-5	TGCAGCGTTGAAGATCTACAGGGGATTGAGACCCAGTACTTC	CSVEDLQGIETQYF
-	TRBV21-1	-	TRBJ2-7	TGTGCCAGCAGCAATGAGGGATCCCACGAGCAGTACTTC	CASSNEGSHEQYF
-	TRBV5-1	-	TRBJ1-5	TGCGCCAGCAGCTTGTTGGGTTATAGCAATCAGCCCCAGCATTTT	CASSLLGYSNQPQHF
TRBD1	TRBV12-3/TRBV12-4	-	TRBJ1-1	TGTGCCAGCAGTCCTCAGGGGGTAGGGACTGAAGCTTTCTTT	CASSPQGVGTEAFF
TRBD2	TRBV11-2	few	TRBJ2-3	TGTGCCAGCAGCTCCTCGGGGCTAGCGGGCGAGATGGCGCAGTATTTT	CASSSSGLAGEMAQYF
TRBD2	TRBV3-1	-	TRBJ2-2	TGTGCCAGCAGCCAAGCGATCGGGACTAGCGGGATCTCGAACACCGGGGGGCTGTTTTTT	CASSQAIGTSGISNTGGLFF
-	TRBV20-1	-	TRBJ1-1	TGCAGTGCAACGACTCTGGACACTGAAGCTTTCTTT	CSATTLDTEAFF
-	TRBV7-9	few	TRBJ2-1	TGTGCCAGCACCTCGGGTCCGAATGAGCAGTTCTTC	CASTSGPNEQFF
TRBD2	TRBV20-1	-	TRBJ2-3	TGCAGTGCTGCGCCGCCCCTAGCGGGAGGCACAGATACGCAGTATTTT	CSAAPPLAGGTDTQYF
TRBD1	TRBV9	-	TRBJ2-6	TGTGCCAGCTCAGAGGGGGCAGCGATCTCTGGGGCCAACGTCCTGACTTTC	CASSEGAAISGANVLTF
-	TRBV10-3	-	TRBJ1-5	TGTGCCATCAGTGAGAGGGACACCTTCAATCAGCCCCAGCATTTT	CAISERDTFNQPQHF
-	TRBV20-1	-	TRBJ1-1	TGCAGTGCGTACGATCCCATGAACACTGAAGCTTTCTTT	CSAYDPMNTEAFF
-	TRBV14	-	TRBJ2-1	TGTGCCAGCAGCCAAGATTCGGGGCATCCGGCCTACAATGAGCAGTTCTTC	CASSQDSGHPAYNEQFF
-	TRBV6-6	many	TRBJ2-3	TGTGCCAGCAGTTACCCATCAGGAACAGATACGCAGTATTTT	CASSYPSGTDTQYF
-	TRBV9	few	TRBJ2-1	TGTGCCAGCAGCGTAGCATCTAGCTCCGGTGAGCAGTTCTTC	CASSVASSSGEQFF
-	TRBV20-1	few	TRBJ1-6	TGCAGTGCCTCCATCACGGATTCGGTGGATTCACCCCTCCACTTT	CSASITDSVDSPLHF
-	TRBV29-1	-	TRBJ2-6	TGCGGCGTTGGAACGGGGGCCAACGTCCTGACTTTC	CGVGTGANVLTF
-	TRBV3-1	-	TRBJ2-1	TGTGCCAGCAGAGCCCAGGGGGGTTTTGATGAGCAGTTCTTC	CASRAQGGFDEQFF
-	TRBV29-1	-	TRBJ2-6	TGCAGCGTTGAAGCAGGGGCCCTTAGCTCTGGGGCCAACGTCCTGACTTTC	CSVEAGALSSGANVLTF
-	TRBV7-2	-	TRBJ2-1	TGTGCCAGCAGCTTAGTTCAGGGTAGGCATGAGCAGTTCTTC	CASSLVQGRHEQFF
TRBD1	TRBV24-1	few	TRBJ2-7	TGTGCCACCAGTGACCCGGGACAGGGGCTCCACGAGCAGTACTTC	CATSDPGQGLHEQYF
TRBD2	TRBV7-8	few	TRBJ2-3	TGTGCCAGCAGCTTAAGCGGGAGGGCAGATACGCAGTATTTT	CASSLSGRADTQYF
TRBD2	TRBV7-2	few	TRBJ2-1	TGTGCCAGCGGGATAGGGACTAGTTTTTACAATGAGCAGTTCTTC	CASGIGTSFYNEQFF
-	TRBV27	-	TRBJ1-1	TGTGCCAGCAGTTTAGGGGATAGTAGGACTGAAGCTTTCTTT	CASSLGDSRTEAFF
-	TRBV28	few	TRBJ2-5	TGTGCCAGCAGTTTAGTAGGCTTCTTTCGAAAAGAGACCCAGTACTTC	CASSLVGFFRKETQYF
-	TRBV3-1	-	TRBJ2-4	TGTGCCAGCAGCCAAGATGTTGGCTACCAAAACATTCAGTACTTC	CASSQDVGYQNIQYF
TRBD2	TRBV5-1	-	TRBJ2-7	TGCGCCAGCAGCTTGGCCTTAGCGGGAGGGATCCGGGAGGCCCAGTACTTC	CASSLALAGGIREAQYF
-	TRBV7-9	-	TRBJ2-1	TGTGCCAGCGCCCAGAGCGCCATATCCTCCTACAATGAGCAGTTCTTC	CASAQSAISSYNEQFF